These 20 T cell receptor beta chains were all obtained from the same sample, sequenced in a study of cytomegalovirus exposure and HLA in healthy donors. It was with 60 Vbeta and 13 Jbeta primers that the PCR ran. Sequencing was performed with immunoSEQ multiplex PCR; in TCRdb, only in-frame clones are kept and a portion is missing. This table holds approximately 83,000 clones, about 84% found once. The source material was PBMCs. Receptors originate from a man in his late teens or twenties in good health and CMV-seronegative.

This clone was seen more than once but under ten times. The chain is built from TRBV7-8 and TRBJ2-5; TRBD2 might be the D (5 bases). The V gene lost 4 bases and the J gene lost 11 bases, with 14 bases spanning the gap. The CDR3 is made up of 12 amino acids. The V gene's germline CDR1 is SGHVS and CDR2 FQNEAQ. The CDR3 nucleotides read TGTGCCAGCAGCTCGCGGACCGGGGAGCAGTACTTC. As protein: CASSSRTGEQYF. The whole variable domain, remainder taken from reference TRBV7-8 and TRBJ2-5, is GAGVSQSPRYKVAKRGQDVALRCDPISGHVSLFWYQQALGQGPEFLTYFQNEAQLDKSGLPSDRFFAERPEGSVSTLKIQRTQQEDSAVYLCASSSRTGEQYFGPGTRLLVL.

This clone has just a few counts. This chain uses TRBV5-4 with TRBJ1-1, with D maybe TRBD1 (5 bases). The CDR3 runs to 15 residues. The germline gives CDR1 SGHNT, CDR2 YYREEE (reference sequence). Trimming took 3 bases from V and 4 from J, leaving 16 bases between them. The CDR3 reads CASSWNRHVATEAFF. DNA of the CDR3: TGTGCCAGCAGCTGGAACAGGCACGTGGCCACTGAAGCTTTCTTT.

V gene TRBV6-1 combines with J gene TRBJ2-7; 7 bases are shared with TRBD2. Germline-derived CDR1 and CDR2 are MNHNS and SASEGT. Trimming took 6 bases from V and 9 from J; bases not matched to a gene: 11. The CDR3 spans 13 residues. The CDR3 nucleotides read TGTGCCAGCAGCTCGGGGGGAACCCGTCGGCAGTACTTC. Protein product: CASSSGGTRRQYF.

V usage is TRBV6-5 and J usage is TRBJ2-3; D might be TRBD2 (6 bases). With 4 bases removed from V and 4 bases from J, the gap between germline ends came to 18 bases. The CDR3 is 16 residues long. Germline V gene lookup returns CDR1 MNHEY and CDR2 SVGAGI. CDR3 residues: CASSSLLKGGADTQYF. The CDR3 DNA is TGTGCCAGCAGTTCCCTCCTCAAGGGAGGCGCAGATACGCAGTATTTT.

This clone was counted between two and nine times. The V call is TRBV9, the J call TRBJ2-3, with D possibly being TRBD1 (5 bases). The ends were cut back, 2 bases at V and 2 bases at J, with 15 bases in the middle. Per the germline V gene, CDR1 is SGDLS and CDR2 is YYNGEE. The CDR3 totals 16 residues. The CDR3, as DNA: TGTGCCAGCAGCGTGGTAGACAGTAGGACCACAGATACGCAGTATTTT. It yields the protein CASSVVDSRTTDTQYF. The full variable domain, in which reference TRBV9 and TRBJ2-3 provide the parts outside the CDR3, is DSGVTQTPKHLITATGQRVTLRCSPRSGDLSVYWYQQSLDQGLQFLIQYYNGEERAKGNILERFSAQQFPDLHSELNLSSLELGDSALYFCASSVVDSRTTDTQYFGPGTRLTVL.

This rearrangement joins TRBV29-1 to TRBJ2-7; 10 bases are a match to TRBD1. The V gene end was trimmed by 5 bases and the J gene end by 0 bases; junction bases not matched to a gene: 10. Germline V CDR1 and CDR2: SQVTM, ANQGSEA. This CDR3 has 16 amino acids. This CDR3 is CSVIKDRGVPSYEQYF. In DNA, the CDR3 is TGCAGCGTTATCAAGGACAGGGGGGTTCCCTCCTACGAGCAGTACTTC.

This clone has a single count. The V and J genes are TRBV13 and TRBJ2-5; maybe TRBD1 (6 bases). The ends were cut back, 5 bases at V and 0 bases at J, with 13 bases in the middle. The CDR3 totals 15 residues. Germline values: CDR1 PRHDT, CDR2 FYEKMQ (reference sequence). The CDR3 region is CASSHQGTHQETQYF. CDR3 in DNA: TGTGCCAGCAGCCACCAGGGGACACACCAAGAGACCCAGTACTTC.

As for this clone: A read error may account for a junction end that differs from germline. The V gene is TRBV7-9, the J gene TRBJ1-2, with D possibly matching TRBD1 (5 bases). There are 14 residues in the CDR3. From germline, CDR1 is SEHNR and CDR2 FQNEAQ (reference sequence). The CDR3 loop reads CSSSLETGTVRYTF. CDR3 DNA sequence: TGTTCCAGCAGCTTAGAGACCGGGACTGTAAGGTACACCTTC. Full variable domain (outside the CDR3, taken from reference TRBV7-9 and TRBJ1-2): DTGVSQNPRHKITKRGQNVTFRCDPISEHNRLYWYRQTLGQGPEFLTYFQNEAQLEKSRLLSDRFSAERPKGSFSTLEIQRTEQGDSAMYLCSSSLETGTVRYTFGSGTRLTVV.

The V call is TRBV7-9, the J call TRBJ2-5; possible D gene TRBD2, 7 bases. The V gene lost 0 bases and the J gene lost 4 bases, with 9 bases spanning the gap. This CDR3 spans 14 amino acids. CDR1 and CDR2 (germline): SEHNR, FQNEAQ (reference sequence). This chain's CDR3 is CASSLAGGRETQYF. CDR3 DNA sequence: TGTGCCAGCAGCTTAGCGGGGGGGCGAGAGACCCAGTACTTC.

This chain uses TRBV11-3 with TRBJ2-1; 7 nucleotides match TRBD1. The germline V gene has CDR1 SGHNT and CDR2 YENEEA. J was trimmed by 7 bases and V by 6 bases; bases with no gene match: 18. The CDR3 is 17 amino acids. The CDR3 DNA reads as TGTGCCAGCAGTTCACTCCCTGGGCAGGGGGTAACAAATGAGCAGTTCTTC. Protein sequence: CASSSLPGQGVTNEQFF.

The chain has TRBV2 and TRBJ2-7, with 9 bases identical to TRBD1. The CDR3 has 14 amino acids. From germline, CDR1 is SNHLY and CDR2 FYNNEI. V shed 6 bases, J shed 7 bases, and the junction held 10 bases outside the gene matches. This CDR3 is CASRTGGGGWEQYF. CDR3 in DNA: TGTGCCAGCAGAACAGGGGGCGGAGGATGGGAGCAGTACTTC.

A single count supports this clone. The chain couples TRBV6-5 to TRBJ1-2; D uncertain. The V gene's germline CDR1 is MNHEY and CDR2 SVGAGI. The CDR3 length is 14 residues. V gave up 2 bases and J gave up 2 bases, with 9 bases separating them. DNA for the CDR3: TGTGCCAGCAGTTACCCGAACCGGAACTATGGCTACACCTTC. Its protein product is CASSYPNRNYGYTF.

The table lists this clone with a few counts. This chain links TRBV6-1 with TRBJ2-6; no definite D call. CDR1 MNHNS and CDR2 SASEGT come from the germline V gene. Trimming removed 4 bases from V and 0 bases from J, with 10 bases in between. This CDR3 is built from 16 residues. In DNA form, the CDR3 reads TGTGCCAGCAGTGGACATTGGGCCTCTGGGGCCAACGTCCTGACTTTC. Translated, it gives CASSGHWASGANVLTF.

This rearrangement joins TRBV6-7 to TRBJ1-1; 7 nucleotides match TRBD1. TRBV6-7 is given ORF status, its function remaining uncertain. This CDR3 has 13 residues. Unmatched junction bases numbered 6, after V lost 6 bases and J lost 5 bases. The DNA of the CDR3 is TGTGCCAGCAGCCCGACAGGGCTTACTGAAGCTTTCTTT. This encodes CASSPTGLTEAFF.

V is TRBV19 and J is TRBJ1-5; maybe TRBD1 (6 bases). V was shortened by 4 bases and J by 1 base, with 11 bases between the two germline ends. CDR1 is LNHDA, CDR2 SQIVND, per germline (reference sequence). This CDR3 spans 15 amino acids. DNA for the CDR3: TGTGCCAGTAGTACCACAGGGTCGAGCAATCAGCCCCAGCATTTT. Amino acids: CASSTTGSSNQPQHF. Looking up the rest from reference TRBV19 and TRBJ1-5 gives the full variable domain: DGGITQSPKYLFRKEGQNVTLSCEQNLNHDAMYWYRQDPGQGLRLIYYSQIVNDFQKGDIAEGYSVSREKKESFPLTVTSAQKNPTAFYLCASSTTGSSNQPQHFGDGTRLSIL.

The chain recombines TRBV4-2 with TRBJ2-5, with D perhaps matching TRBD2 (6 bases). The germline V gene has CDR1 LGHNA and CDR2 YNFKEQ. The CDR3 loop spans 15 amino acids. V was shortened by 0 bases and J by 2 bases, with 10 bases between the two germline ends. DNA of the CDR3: TGTGCCAGCAGCCAAGATTGGACTACACAAGAGACCCAGTACTTC. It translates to CASSQDWTTQETQYF.

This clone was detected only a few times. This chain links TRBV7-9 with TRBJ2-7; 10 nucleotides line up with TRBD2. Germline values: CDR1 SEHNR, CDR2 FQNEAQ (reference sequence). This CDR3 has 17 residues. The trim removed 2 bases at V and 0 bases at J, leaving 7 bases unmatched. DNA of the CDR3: TGTGCCAGCAGCTTAAGAACTAGCGGGGATCTCTCCTACGAGCAGTACTTC. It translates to CASSLRTSGDLSYEQYF.

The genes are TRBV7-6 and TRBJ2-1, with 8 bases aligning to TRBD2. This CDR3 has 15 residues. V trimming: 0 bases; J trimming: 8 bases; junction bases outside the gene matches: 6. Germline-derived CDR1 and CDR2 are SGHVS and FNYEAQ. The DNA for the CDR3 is TGTGCCAGCAGCTTAGCGAGGACTAGCATCTATGAGCAGTTCTTC. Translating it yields CASSLARTSIYEQFF.

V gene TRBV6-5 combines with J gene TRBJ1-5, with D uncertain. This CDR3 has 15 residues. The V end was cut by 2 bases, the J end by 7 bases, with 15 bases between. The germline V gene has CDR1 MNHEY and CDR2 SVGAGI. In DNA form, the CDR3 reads TGTGCCAGCAGTTACGGACTCCCCCTGGGCCAGCCCCAGCATTTT. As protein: CASSYGLPLGQPQHF.

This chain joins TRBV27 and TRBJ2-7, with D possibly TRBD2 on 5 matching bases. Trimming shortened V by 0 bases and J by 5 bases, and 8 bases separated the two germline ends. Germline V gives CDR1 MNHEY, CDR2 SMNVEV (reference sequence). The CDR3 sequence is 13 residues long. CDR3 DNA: TGTGCCAGCAGTTTATCGAGGGTCCACGAGCAGTACTTC. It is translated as CASSLSRVHEQYF.